This entry lists 21 T cell receptor beta chains sequenced from one sample in a study of early T cells in non-severe SARS-CoV-2 infection. TCRdb used MiXCR to reprocess the 5' RACE reads, holding one entry per CDR3 protein. The sample lists about 48,000 distinct CDR3 sequences, about 6% occurring once. The specimen was whole blood, collected at baseline. These receptors were obtained from an adult who was a healthcare worker with PCR-confirmed SARS-CoV-2 infection or an uninfected control (not recorded which).

In its sample, this clonotype was seen a few times. J is TRBJ2-7 and V is TRBV2; 8 nucleotides align to TRBD1. V trimming: 2 bases; J trimming: 6 bases; junction bases outside the gene matches: 3. The CDR3 is 13 amino acids. Germline V gene data show CDR1 as SNHLY and CDR2 as FYNNEI. The CDR3 DNA sequence: TGTGCCAGCAGTGAACAGGGGGCGGGCGAGCAGTACTTC. Translating gives CASSEQGAGEQYF.

This sequence joins TRBV27 and TRBJ2-2, with D possibly being TRBD1 (5 bases). The CDR3 runs to 15 residues. CDR1 is MNHEY and CDR2 is SMNVEV in the germline V gene (reference sequence). Trimming took off 8 bases at V and 5 bases at J, with 18 bases between the two ends. Written as DNA, the CDR3 is TGTGCCAGCCGTTCTGTTTCAGGGATGACCGGGGAGCTGTTTTTT. Translating it yields CASRSVSGMTGELFF.

The chain uses TRBV12-3 or TRBV12-4 and TRBJ1-5; tentatively, D is TRBD1 (6 bases). The CDR3 extends over 14 amino acids. Between the trimmed V and J ends, which lost 7 bases and 3 bases, there was a span of 13 bases. CDR3 in DNA: TGTGCCAGCAAATACGACAGGCCCAATCAGCCCCAGCATTTT. This encodes CASKYDRPNQPQHF.

This clonotype was detected ten times or more. This chain connects TRBV2 to TRBJ2-7, with D unclear. This CDR3 is built from 12 residues. Trimming removed 6 bases at V and 2 bases at J, with 8 bases between. CDR1 and CDR2 from the germline V gene are SNHLY and FYNNEI. CDR3 nucleotide sequence: TGTGCCAGCAGCGCCGAGCCCTACGAGCAGTACTTC. Protein sequence: CASSAEPYEQYF.

This clonotype has only a few counts. This sequence joins TRBV18 and TRBJ2-2, with D possibly TRBD1 on 6 matching bases. CDR3 length: 16 amino acids. The ends were cut back, 3 bases at V and 2 bases at J, with 13 bases in the middle. CDR1 is KGHSH, CDR2 LQKENI, per germline. Written as DNA, the CDR3 is TGTGCCAGCTCACCGAAGGCCAGGGGAAACACCGGGGAGCTGTTTTTT. It is translated as CASSPKARGNTGELFF.

This clonotype came up a few times. This chain connects TRBV6-2 or TRBV6-3 to TRBJ1-5; D unresolved. Germline V gene data show CDR1 as MNHEY and CDR2 as SVGEGT. The CDR3 spans 15 residues. Trimming removed 5 bases from V and 5 bases from J, with 16 bases in between. In nucleotides, the CDR3 is TGTGCCAGCAGTACTAGGACGCGGCCGTATCAGCCCCAGCATTTT. Its protein product is CASSTRTRPYQPQHF.

The table lists this clonotype with a few counts. The chain joins TRBV10-2 to TRBJ1-2; 9 bases agree with TRBD1. V lost 2 bases and J lost 6; bases outside the gene matches: 1. The CDR3 is 13 residues long. Germline CDR1 is WSHSY and CDR2 is SAAADI. CDR3 loop: CASSEGTGNGYTF. In nucleotides, the CDR3 is TGCGCCAGCAGTGAGGGGACAGGGAATGGCTACACCTTC.

This clonotype appeared many times. The gene calls are TRBV7-6 and TRBJ2-1, with D unclear. The CDR3 has 14 residues. Trimming stripped 5 bases from V and 0 bases from J, with 8 bases between. Germline loops: CDR1 SGHVS, CDR2 FNYEAQ. The CDR3 region is CASSEGASYNEQFF. CDR3 bases: TGTGCCAGCAGCGAAGGCGCCTCCTACAATGAGCAGTTCTTC. The full variable domain, its missing parts supplied by reference TRBV7-6 and TRBJ2-1, is GAGVSQSPRYKVTKRGQDVALRCDPISGHVSLYWYRQALGQGPEFLTYFNYEAQQDKSGLPNDRFSAERPEGSISTLTIQRTEQRDSAMYRCASSEGASYNEQFFGPGTRLTVL.

This clonotype turned up a few times. CDR3 nucleotide sequence: TGTGCCAGCAGTTGGACGGCAGATACGCAGTATTTT. This translates into CASSWTADTQYF. The rearrangement links TRBV6-2 or TRBV6-3 to TRBJ2-3; no definite D call. The CDR3 spans 12 residues. V gave up 4 bases and J gave up 4 bases, with 6 bases separating them. The germline CDR1 and CDR2 sequences are MNHEY and SVGEGT.

This clonotype was counted many times. CDR3 in amino acids: CASSEGGGDQPQHF. CDR3 in DNA: TGTGCCAGCAGTGAAGGGGGGGGAGATCAGCCCCAGCATTTT. The chain carries TRBV6-1 and TRBJ1-5; D might be TRBD1 (5 bases). The CDR3 has 14 residues. Germline V CDR1 and CDR2: MNHNS, SASEGT. The V gene lost 1 base and the J gene lost 5 bases, with 9 bases spanning the gap.

This clonotype came up many times. The CDR3 loop is CASSRPGQANTGELFF. Here the CDR3 DNA reads TGCGCCAGCAGCCGCCCAGGACAGGCGAACACCGGGGAGCTGTTTTTT. J is TRBJ2-2 and V is TRBV4-1; 7 nucleotides match TRBD1. J gave up 0 bases and V 4 bases, and 5 bases lay outside the gene matches. The CDR3 contains 16 residues. Germline V CDR1 and CDR2: MGHRA, YSYEKL.

The J gene is TRBJ1-2, the V gene TRBV6-5; possibly TRBD1 for D (6 bases). V was trimmed by 6 bases and J by 2 bases, leaving 22 bases between them. The CDR3 totals 17 residues. Germline V gene sequence: CDR1 MNHEY, CDR2 SVGAGI. The CDR3 DNA sequence: TGTGCCAGCAGGGAAGGGGGGAAAAGAACGTCCAACTATGGCTACACCTTC. It encodes CASREGGKRTSNYGYTF.

This clonotype was counted ten times or more. The chain couples TRBV20-1 to TRBJ2-1; TRBD1 might be the D (6 bases). CDR1 DFQATT and CDR2 SNEGSKA come from the germline V gene (reference sequence). The V end lost 4 bases, the J end lost 11 bases, and 9 bases lay between the germline ends. The CDR3 has 10 residues. DNA of the CDR3: TGCAGTGCTACAGGGGCCAAGCAGTTCTTC. Its protein product is CSATGAKQFF.

This clonotype was counted between two and nine times. The V and J genes are TRBV20-1 and TRBJ1-6; 8 positions match TRBD1. The CDR3 loop spans 14 amino acids. From germline, CDR1 is DFQATT and CDR2 SNEGSKA (reference sequence). After removal of 6 bases from V and 5 bases from J, the junction contained 6 bases not matched to a gene. For the CDR3, the DNA is TGCAGTGCCAGACAGGGGTCACATAATTCACCCCTCCACTTT. Translating it yields CSARQGSHNSPLHF.

This clonotype was picked up many times. This chain joins TRBV4-1 and TRBJ2-3; D is unresolved. Germline V lookup: CDR1 MGHRA, CDR2 YSYEKL. The CDR3 runs to 16 residues. V gave up 1 base and J gave up 1 base, with 12 bases separating them. The CDR3 DNA reads TGCGCCAGCAGCCAAGCTGATGCTCCCCGCACAGATACGCAGTATTTT. Protein sequence: CASSQADAPRTDTQYF.

By share, this clonotype ranks as medium-sized. The chain recombines TRBV15 with TRBJ2-7; tentatively, D is TRBD2 (5 bases). CDR1 and CDR2 (germline): LNHNV, YYDKDF (reference sequence). Trimming removed 3 bases at V and 5 bases at J, with 11 bases between. This CDR3 comprises 13 residues. The CDR3 region has the DNA TGTGCCACCAGCAGGTCCCGAGGGAACGAGCAGTACTTC. It yields the protein CATSRSRGNEQYF.

In this sample, this clonotype turned up many times. This sequence joins TRBV29-1 and TRBJ2-2; the D gene could be TRBD1 or TRBD2 (5 bases each). Germline CDR1 and CDR2: SQVTM and ANQGSEA. The V end lost 5 bases, the J end lost 3 bases, and 10 bases lay between the germline ends. This CDR3 contains 13 residues. The CDR3 DNA reads TGCAGCGTTTATAGGGACCACACCGGGGAGCTGTTTTTT. Translated, it gives CSVYRDHTGELFF.

In this sample, this clonotype turned up a few times. The chain is built from TRBV5-1 and TRBJ2-1, with 7 bases fitting TRBD2. The trim removed 4 bases at V and 4 bases at J, leaving 8 bases unmatched. Per germline, CDR1 SGHRS and CDR2 YFSETQ. The CDR3 totals 15 residues. The CDR3 sequence: CASSPASGMYNEQFF. The CDR3 region has the DNA TGCGCCAGCAGCCCTGCCAGCGGGATGTACAATGAGCAGTTCTTC.

At least ten counts were recorded for this clonotype. The chain couples TRBV29-1 to TRBJ2-5, with 12 bases that match TRBD2. The CDR3 contains 17 residues. Germline values: CDR1 SQVTM, CDR2 ANQGSEA. V shed 1 base, J shed 5 bases, and the junction held 11 bases outside the gene matches. CDR3 in DNA: TGCAGCGTTGAAGTCGGACAGACTAGCGGGAGCAGGGAGACCCAGTACTTC. Its protein product is CSVEVGQTSGSRETQYF. The full variable domain, completed using reference TRBV29-1 and TRBJ2-5, is SAVISQKPSRDICQRGTSLTIQCQVDSQVTMMFWYRQQPGQSLTLIATANQGSEATYESGFVIDKFPISRPNLTFSTLTVSNMSPEDSSIYLCSVEVGQTSGSRETQYFGPGTRLLVL.

This clonotype was detected ten times or more. The V and J genes are TRBV4-1 and TRBJ2-2; TRBD2 might be the D (6 bases). CDR1 MGHRA and CDR2 YSYEKL come from the germline V gene. This CDR3 has 17 amino acids. V was pared by 5 bases and J by 1 base, with 17 bases between. The CDR3 DNA reads TGCGCCAGCAGCTTGAGATCGGGAGCGGGGAACACCGGGGAGCTGTTTTTT. Amino acid sequence: CASSLRSGAGNTGELFF.

This clonotype was counted only a few times. The CDR3 region has the DNA TGTGCCAGCAGCGTAGGAGGGATGGGCTACGAGCAGTACTTC. Its protein is CASSVGGMGYEQYF. The V gene is TRBV9, the J gene TRBJ2-7, with TRBD2 as a possible D gene (5 bases). The CDR3 consists of 14 residues. Germline V lookup: CDR1 SGDLS, CDR2 YYNGEE. The germline V and J ends were trimmed by 0 bases and 3 bases, with 10 bases remaining between them.